One sample yielded the 10 T cell receptor beta chains listed below, sequenced in a study of identical twins. TCRdb redid the calling of the 5' RACE reads with MiXCR, one entry per CDR3 protein. The data contain more than 1.5 million distinct CDR3 sequences, about 31% of them seen just once; the ten biggest clones take up under 0.35%. What was sequenced was cord blood. The receptor set was obtained from a newborn girl in good health.

This clonotype was detected a few times. The CDR3 coding sequence is TGTGCCAGCAGTTCGGGAGCCCGGGAGACCCAGTACTTC. Amino acids: CASSSGARETQYF. V and J are TRBV12-3 or TRBV12-4 and TRBJ2-5; perhaps TRBD2 as D (6 bases). Deletions cut 4 bases from V and 5 bases from J, with 11 bases between. This CDR3 has 13 residues.

The rearrangement joins TRBV7-6 to TRBJ2-7; D is possibly TRBD1 (6 bases). Looked up from germline, CDR1 is SGHVS and CDR2 is FNYEAQ. V lost 5 bases to trimming and J lost 3 bases, with 14 bases between them. The CDR3 runs to 14 residues. CDR3 nucleotide sequence: TGTGCCAGCAGCCCCCGACAGGACCTCTACGAGCAGTACTTC. This sequence encodes CASSPRQDLYEQYF. The entire variable domain, with the rest obtained from reference TRBV7-6 and TRBJ2-7, is as follows: GAGVSQSPRYKVTKRGQDVALRCDPISGHVSLYWYRQALGQGPEFLTYFNYEAQQDKSGLPNDRFSAERPEGSISTLTIQRTEQRDSAMYRCASSPRQDLYEQYFGPGTRLTVT.

The CDR3 region is CSARVGQGHNEQYF. The CDR3, as DNA: TGCAGTGCTAGAGTTGGACAGGGACACAATGAGCAGTACTTC. The gene calls are TRBV20-1 and TRBJ2-5; TRBD1 aligns across 8 bases. The CDR3 has 14 amino acids. V trimming: 1 base; J trimming: 11 bases; junction bases outside the gene matches: 12. From germline, CDR1 is DFQATT and CDR2 SNEGSKA (reference sequence).

This clonotype showed up many times. The chain links TRBV9 to TRBJ1-2, with D maybe TRBD1 (5 bases). The germline V gene encodes CDR1 SGDLS and CDR2 YYNGEE. Trimming stripped 0 bases from V and 6 bases from J, with 9 bases between. The CDR3 is 13 amino acids. CDR3 amino acids: CASSVAGRHGYTF. The CDR3 nucleotides read TGTGCCAGCAGCGTAGCGGGACGACATGGCTACACCTTC.

This clonotype was seen a handful of times. The CDR3 DNA reads TGCAGTGCTTGCAGACCCTTAATAGCCAAAAACATTCAGTACTTC. It codes for CSACRPLIAKNIQYF. V usage is TRBV20-1 and J usage is TRBJ2-4; D is ambiguous. Trimming took 5 bases from V and 0 from J, leaving 14 bases between them. The CDR3 covers 15 residues. The germline V gene encodes CDR1 DFQATT and CDR2 SNEGSKA (reference sequence).

This clonotype was observed a few times. The CDR3: CASRDYFNSYEQYF. For the CDR3, the DNA is TGTGCCAGCCGAGACTACTTCAACTCATACGAGCAGTACTTC. The chain carries TRBV2 and TRBJ2-7; possibly TRBD2 for D (5 bases). The CDR3 covers 14 residues. The V end was cut by 8 bases, the J end by 4 bases, with 18 bases between. Germline V gene sequence: CDR1 SNHLY, CDR2 FYNNEI. The full variable domain, rest sourced from reference TRBV2 and TRBJ2-7, is EPEVTQTPSHQVTQMGQEVILRCVPISNHLYFYWYRQILGQKVEFLVSFYNNEISEKSEIFDDQFSVERPDGSNFTLKIRSTKLEDSAMYFCASRDYFNSYEQYFGPGTRLTVT.

Note on this clonotype: One end of the junction is discordant with germline, which a read error may explain. V is TRBV6-1 and J is TRBJ2-5; a weak D match, TRBD1 (6 bases). Germline V lookup: CDR1 MNHNS, CDR2 SASEGT. CDR3 length: 14 residues. The CDR3 protein is CAGSEDRSQETQYF. The CDR3, as DNA: TGTGCCGGCAGTGAAGACAGGTCCCAAGAGACCCAGTACTTC.

This clonotype was recorded at least ten times. CDR3 DNA: TGTGCCATCAAAGGCGAACCGAGCTCCTACAATGAGCAGTTCTTC. It codes for CAIKGEPSSYNEQFF. The chain recombines TRBV10-3 with TRBJ2-1; D gene uncertain. The V gene's germline CDR1 is ENHRY and CDR2 SYGVKD. This CDR3 is 15 amino acids long. Trimming pared 7 bases from V and 0 bases from J, leaving 13 bases between.

This chain links TRBV20-1 with TRBJ2-1, with TRBD2 matching over 11 bases. CDR1 is DFQATT, CDR2 SNEGSKA, per germline (reference sequence). The CDR3 is 15 residues long. The V gene end was trimmed by 3 bases and the J gene end by 5 bases; junction bases not matched to a gene: 6. CDR3 nucleotide sequence: TGCAGTGCTAGCCTGACTAGCGGGGTGCACAATGAGCAGTTCTTC. It specifies CSASLTSGVHNEQFF.

The table lists this clonotype with a few counts. The genes are TRBV3-1 and TRBJ2-1; 9 bases are a match to TRBD2. The length of the CDR3 is 14 residues. V gave up 4 bases and J gave up 10 bases; unmatched junction bases: 8. Germline lookup yields CDR1 LGHDT and CDR2 YNNKEL (reference sequence). CDR3 nucleotides: TGTGCCAGCAGCCTCCTTAGCGGGAGTAAGGAGCAGTTCTTC. Encoded protein: CASSLLSGSKEQFF.